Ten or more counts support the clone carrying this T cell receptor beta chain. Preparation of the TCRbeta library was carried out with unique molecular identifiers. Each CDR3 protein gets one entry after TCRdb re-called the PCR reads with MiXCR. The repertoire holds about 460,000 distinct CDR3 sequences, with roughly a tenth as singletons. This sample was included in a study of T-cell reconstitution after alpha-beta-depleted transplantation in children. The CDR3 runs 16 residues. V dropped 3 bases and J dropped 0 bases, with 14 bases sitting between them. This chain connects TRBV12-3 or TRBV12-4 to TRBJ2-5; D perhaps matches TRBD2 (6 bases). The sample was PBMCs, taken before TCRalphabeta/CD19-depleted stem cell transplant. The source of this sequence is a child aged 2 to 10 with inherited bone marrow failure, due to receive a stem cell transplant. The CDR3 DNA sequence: TGTGCCAGCAGTTTCGTCGGGGGAGACTACCAAGAGACCCAGTACTTC. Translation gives CASSFVGGDYQETQYF.